These 29 T cell receptor beta chains were all obtained from the same sample, sequenced in a study of CD4 T cells in relation to SARS-CoV-2 and coronaviruses. The repertoire was sequenced with immunoSEQ multiplex PCR; TCRdb's copy has only in-frame clones and lacks some. The table records some 40,000 clones, roughly 80% of them present only once. The antigens these receptors bind are not known. Sequencing input: memory CD4+ T cells from PBMCs, cultured in vitro. These receptors originate from an adult with COVID-19.

V gene TRBV10-3 combines with J gene TRBJ2-7, with D perhaps matching TRBD1 (5 bases). Trimming stripped 2 bases from V and 4 bases from J, with 9 bases between. CDR1 is ENHRY, CDR2 SYGVKD, per germline. The CDR3 runs to 13 residues. CDR3 nucleotides: TGTGCCATCAGTGAGGGCAGGGATTACGAGCAGTACTTC. Translating gives CAISEGRDYEQYF.

This chain connects TRBV24-1 to TRBJ2-1, with TRBD2 identical over 11 bases. The ends lost 0 bases at V and 8 bases at J; junction bases unmatched: 2. The CDR3 consists of 15 residues. Germline CDR1 and CDR2: KGHDR and SFDVKD. The CDR3 region is CATSDLTSGSDEQFF. CDR3 bases: TGTGCCACCAGTGATTTGACTAGCGGGAGCGATGAGCAGTTCTTC.

V usage is TRBV20-1 and J usage is TRBJ2-4, with TRBD1 matching over 7 bases. The CDR3 runs 11 residues. The V gene's germline CDR1 is DFQATT and CDR2 SNEGSKA (reference sequence). DNA for the CDR3: TGCACCGGCAGGGGGTCGAACATTCAGTACTTC. It encodes CTGRGSNIQYF.

In nucleotides, the CDR3 is TGCGCCAGCAGCTCTATGACAGGGAACCCCTACGAGCAGTACTTC. It is translated as CASSSMTGNPYEQYF. This rearrangement joins TRBV5-1 to TRBJ2-7, with TRBD1 matching over 7 bases. Per germline, CDR1 SGHRS and CDR2 YFSETQ. This CDR3 spans 15 amino acids. Unmatched junction bases numbered 8, after V lost 3 bases and J lost 2 bases.

The chain employs TRBV4-1 and TRBJ2-5; D gene ambiguous. CDR1 and CDR2 (germline): MGHRA, YSYEKL. V was pared by 3 bases and J by 7 bases, with 9 bases between. The CDR3 runs 12 residues. CDR3 DNA: TGCGCCAGCAGCCAGGGGTGGGGGACCCAGTACTTC. It codes for CASSQGWGTQYF.

The genes are TRBV2 and TRBJ2-1; D is unresolved. Germline V gene lookup returns CDR1 SNHLY and CDR2 FYNNEI. V dropped 4 bases and J dropped 6 bases, with 10 bases sitting between them. The CDR3 covers 13 residues. The CDR3 protein is CASSGRIPNEQFF. The CDR3 nucleotides read TGTGCCAGCAGTGGAAGAATACCCAATGAGCAGTTCTTC.

The chain uses TRBV28 and TRBJ2-1; TRBD2 aligns across 9 bases. The CDR3 length is 16 residues. Trimming removed 5 bases from V and 0 bases from J; junction bases left unmatched: 5. Germline V gives CDR1 MDHEN, CDR2 SYDVKM. The CDR3 sequence: CASSIRAGGSYNEQFF. The CDR3 DNA follows: TGTGCCAGCAGTATAAGAGCGGGAGGCTCCTACAATGAGCAGTTCTTC.

This clone was seen a single time. The CDR3 reads CASSLGRSDTQYF. The DNA for the CDR3 is TGTGCCAGCAGCTTAGGAAGATCAGATACGCAGTATTTT. The chain uses TRBV5-5 and TRBJ2-3; D remains unclear. Germline assignment: CDR1 SGHKS and CDR2 YYEKEE (reference sequence). The CDR3 consists of 13 residues. V was shortened by 2 bases and J by 4 bases, with 8 bases between the two germline ends.

V and J are TRBV19 and TRBJ2-1; D unclear. Per germline, CDR1 LNHDA and CDR2 SQIVND (reference sequence). This CDR3 spans 11 amino acids. With 3 bases removed from V and 9 bases from J, the gap between germline ends came to 6 bases. CDR3 amino acids: CASSIPPEQFF. The CDR3 nucleotides read TGTGCCAGTAGTATCCCTCCTGAGCAGTTCTTC.

The chain carries TRBV10-3 and TRBJ1-3, with TRBD1 matching over 7 bases. V was pared by 3 bases and J by 0 bases, with 5 bases of the junction left unmatched. The CDR3 contains 16 residues. The germline V gene has CDR1 ENHRY and CDR2 SYGVKD. Here the CDR3 reads CAISDRTGHSGNTIYF. CDR3 coding DNA: TGTGCCATCAGTGATAGGACAGGCCACTCTGGAAACACCATATATTTT.

The chain has TRBV29-1 and TRBJ2-3; TRBD2 might be the D (5 bases). This CDR3 has 15 residues. The germline V gene has CDR1 SQVTM and CDR2 ANQGSEA. V was pared by 3 bases and J by 4 bases, with 17 bases between. The CDR3 coding sequence is TGCAGCGTTGATGACACTAGTTCCTTCCCAGATACGCAGTATTTT. Encoded protein: CSVDDTSSFPDTQYF.

The chain uses TRBV15 and TRBJ2-2; 9 bases are a match to TRBD2. Per germline, CDR1 LNHNV and CDR2 YYDKDF (reference sequence). The V and J ends lost 0 bases and 7 bases, in that order; junction bases with no gene match: 9. The CDR3 consists of 17 residues. The CDR3, as DNA: TGTGCCACCAGCAGAGATCGGGTAGCGGGAGATGGCGGGGAGCTGTTTTTT. Amino acids: CATSRDRVAGDGGELFF.

The V call is TRBV5-1, the J call TRBJ2-7; 11 nucleotides align to TRBD2. Germline CDR1 reads SGHRS; CDR2 reads YFSETQ. V gave up 4 bases and J gave up 4 bases; unmatched junction bases: 7. CDR3 length equals 15 residues. The DNA for the CDR3 is TGCGCCAGCAGCGCAACTAGCGGGAGCCGTTACGAGCAGTACTTC. Translating it yields CASSATSGSRYEQYF.

The V gene is TRBV4-1, the J gene TRBJ2-3; the match to TRBD2 covers 7 bases. CDR3 size: 16 residues. V dropped 0 bases and J dropped 2; count of bases not matched to a gene: 5. Germline loops: CDR1 MGHRA, CDR2 YSYEKL. CDR3 amino acids: CASSQDLGLSTDTQYF. DNA for the CDR3: TGCGCCAGCAGCCAAGATCTGGGACTATCCACAGATACGCAGTATTTT.

The V call is TRBV10-3, the J call TRBJ2-2; D not resolved. Germline assignment: CDR1 ENHRY and CDR2 SYGVKD. The CDR3 is made up of 13 amino acids. V lost 3 bases and J 4 bases, leaving 6 bases between the germline ends. The CDR3 nucleotides are TGTGCCATCAGTGAAGGGTCCACCGGGGAGCTGTTTTTT. Its protein product is CAISEGSTGELFF.

The chain has TRBV18 and TRBJ2-1, with 8 positions matching TRBD2. Losses at the gene ends were 3 bases for V and 9 bases for J; bases not matched to a gene: 10. The CDR3 has 15 amino acids. The V gene's germline CDR1 is KGHSH and CDR2 LQKENI. In DNA form, the CDR3 reads TGTGCCAGCTCACCTCAAGAGACTAGCGTAACTGAGCAGTTCTTC. Translation: CASSPQETSVTEQFF.

The V and J genes are TRBV28 and TRBJ1-1; maybe TRBD1 (6 bases). V was cut by 10 bases and J by 4 bases, with 19 bases left in between. The CDR3 loop spans 14 amino acids. Germline CDR1 is MDHEN and CDR2 is SYDVKM. The CDR3 nucleotides read TGTGCCACGCGCCTTGGGGGGCGTAGCACTGAAGCTTTCTTT. Its translation: CATRLGGRSTEAFF.

The V call is TRBV6-5, the J call TRBJ2-5, with TRBD2 matching 9 bases. The CDR3 extends over 15 amino acids. Per the germline V gene, CDR1 is MNHEY and CDR2 is SVGAGI. After removal of 6 bases from V and 5 bases from J, the junction contained 10 bases not matched to a gene. The CDR3 protein is CASSAWREGLETQYF. CDR3 DNA sequence: TGTGCCAGCAGCGCTTGGCGGGAGGGCCTTGAGACCCAGTACTTC.

The CDR3 sequence is CASSLEGLSAGELFF. CDR3 sequence (DNA): TGTGCCAGCAGCTTAGAAGGGTTAAGCGCCGGGGAGCTGTTTTTT. The chain combines TRBV11-1 with TRBJ2-2, with unresolved D. Looked up from germline, CDR1 is SGHAT and CDR2 is FQDESV (reference sequence). Trimming took off 1 base at V and 6 bases at J, with 12 bases between the two ends. The CDR3 runs 15 residues.

The chain combines TRBV6-8 with TRBJ1-5; no reliable D call. Per germline, CDR1 MNHGY and CDR2 SAAAGT. The germline V and J ends were trimmed by 2 bases and 2 bases, with 16 bases remaining between them. The CDR3 consists of 17 residues. CDR3 DNA: TGTGCCAGCAGTTACCACAAAGGTCCCTGGGGCAATCAGCCCCAGCATTTT. Translating gives CASSYHKGPWGNQPQHF.

The chain links TRBV28 to TRBJ1-1; TRBD1 matches 7 bases. The CDR3 runs to 14 residues. V was pared by 4 bases and J by 4 bases, with 6 bases of the junction left unmatched. In germline, CDR1 is MDHEN, CDR2 SYDVKM. CDR3 sequence (DNA): TGTGCCAGCAGTTCTTGGGCAGGGGGCACTGAAGCTTTCTTT. Encoded protein: CASSSWAGGTEAFF.

CDR3 loop: CASSQPGTRAYEQYF. The CDR3 nucleotides read TGCGCCAGCAGCCAACCCGGGACTAGGGCATACGAGCAGTACTTC. This sequence joins TRBV4-1 and TRBJ2-7; 8 nucleotides agree with TRBD2. The CDR3 totals 15 residues. V gave up 2 bases and J gave up 4 bases; unmatched junction bases: 7. Germline V gene sequence: CDR1 MGHRA, CDR2 YSYEKL.

The rearrangement links TRBV4-2 to TRBJ2-1; TRBD2 matches at 8 bases. CDR1 and CDR2 (germline): LGHNA, YNFKEQ. The CDR3 length is 16 residues. Trimming took 1 base from V and 3 from J; bases not matched to a gene: 5. The DNA of the CDR3 is TGTGCCAGCAGCCAAGCAGCGGGAGAGGTCTACAATGAGCAGTTCTTC. Encoded protein: CASSQAAGEVYNEQFF.

This clone came up once. J is TRBJ2-5 and V is TRBV5-1; 13 positions match TRBD2. Trimming removed 4 bases from V and 4 bases from J; junction bases left unmatched: 7. Germline values: CDR1 SGHRS, CDR2 YFSETQ. This CDR3 is built from 16 residues. CDR3 coding DNA: TGCGCCAGCAGCGAGGGACTAGCGGGAAGGGGAGAGACCCAGTACTTC. Its protein product is CASSEGLAGRGETQYF.

The chain joins TRBV18 to TRBJ2-6; no clear D. CDR1 and CDR2 from the germline V gene are KGHSH and LQKENI. V lost 2 bases, J lost 4 bases, and 6 bases lay in between. The CDR3 has 14 amino acids. CDR3: CASSPGSGANVLTF. The CDR3 coding sequence is TGTGCCAGCTCACCAGGGTCCGGGGCCAACGTCCTGACTTTC.

V is TRBV15 and J is TRBJ1-5, with D possibly TRBD1 on 5 matching bases. CDR3 size: 15 residues. CDR1 and CDR2 (germline): LNHNV, YYDKDF (reference sequence). Trimming shortened V by 0 bases and J by 6 bases, and 12 bases separated the two germline ends. The DNA of the CDR3 is TGTGCCACCAGCAGAGATCGAGGGGCGGGTCAGCCCCAGCATTTT. Protein product: CATSRDRGAGQPQHF.

V and J are TRBV2 and TRBJ1-5, with D uncertain. The CDR3 is 13 amino acids. V lost 1 base, J lost 7 bases, and 8 bases lay in between. Per germline, CDR1 SNHLY and CDR2 FYNNEI. The CDR3 bases are TGTGCCAGCAGTGAAGAAGGAGAACAGCCCCAGCATTTT. This codes for CASSEEGEQPQHF.

This chain uses TRBV3-1 (or the pseudogene TRBV3-2) with TRBJ1-2, with D maybe TRBD1 (6 bases). V was shortened by 2 bases and J by 6 bases, with 10 bases between the two germline ends. From germline, CDR1 is LGHDT and CDR2 YNNKEL (reference sequence). CDR3 length: 13 amino acids. The CDR3 reads CASSQTDRDGYTF. CDR3 DNA: TGTGCCAGCAGCCAAACGGACAGAGATGGCTACACCTTC.

The chain carries TRBV28 and TRBJ1-1; D is undetermined. The V and J ends lost 10 bases and 6 bases respectively, with 18 bases between them. Germline lookup yields CDR1 MDHEN and CDR2 SYDVKM. CDR3 length: 13 amino acids. The CDR3 DNA reads TGTGCCACCCTCGCCTCGGGTGGTCCTGAAGCTTTCTTT. Its translation is CATLASGGPEAFF. Full variable domain (missing parts from reference TRBV28 and TRBJ1-1): DVKVTQSSRYLVKRTGEKVFLECVQDMDHENMFWYRQDPGLGLRLIYFSYDVKMKEKGDIPEGYSVSREKKERFSLILESASTNQTSMYLCATLASGGPEAFFGQGTRLTVV.